Included here is one T cell receptor beta chain sequence, with context. The data belong to a study of blood T cell repertoires in COVID-19. Clones were sequenced by immunoSEQ multiplex PCR, and TCRdb holds only the in-frame ones, with some missing. Of 150,000 to 200,000 clones detected, about 80% appear once; the ten largest clones hold roughly 7%. The ends were cut back, 5 bases at V and 2 bases at J, with 18 bases in the middle. CDR3 size: 16 residues. The germline V gene has CDR1 MNHEY and CDR2 SMNVEV (reference sequence). The chain combines TRBV27 with TRBJ1-2; tentatively, D is TRBD1 (6 bases). What was sequenced was PBMCs or T cells enriched from blood (not recorded which). This receptor was taken from a middle-aged man who had recovered from COVID-19. The CDR3 DNA follows: TGTGCCAGCAGTCCCCTGGGGGGGCGAAGGAACTATGGCTACACCTTC. This encodes CASSPLGGRRNYGYTF.